The clone carrying this TCR beta chain showed up many times. Unsorted libraries were generated from 2 million PBMCs held at -80 degrees C. TCRdb fed the 5' RACE reads into MiXCR, producing one record per CDR3 protein. The table has over 50,000 distinct CDR3 sequences, roughly 5% seen once. This sample was included in a study of neurological immune-mediated disorders. Germline loops: CDR1 DFQATT, CDR2 SNEGSKA (reference sequence). Deletions cut 0 bases from V and 0 bases from J, with 9 bases between. This CDR3 is built from 14 residues. Sequenced sample: PBMCs. V usage is TRBV20-1 and J usage is TRBJ2-7; D may be TRBD1 (5 bases). This TCR came from a human donor with multiple sclerosis. The donor label of this sample is uncertain. CDR3 residues: CSARDPQGSYEQYF. The CDR3, as DNA: TGCAGTGCTAGAGATCCCCAGGGCTCCTACGAGCAGTACTTC.